These 22 T cell receptor beta chains came from one sample sequenced in a study of shared clonotypes between healthy human individuals. The repertoire was sequenced with immunoSEQ multiplex PCR; TCRdb's copy has only in-frame clones and lacks some. This repertoire shows 950,000 to 1,100,000 clones, 65% to 75% found once; its top ten account for approximately 1.5%. Input material: memory CD4+ T cells sorted from blood. As for subset: CD45RA-negative fraction. Receptors were obtained from a man aged 18 to 35 in good health.

On this clone itself: The same CDR3 arises from other DNA sequences in this sample as well. V gene TRBV10-1 combines with J gene TRBJ2-2; 7 bases are shared with TRBD2. The V gene end was trimmed by 4 bases and the J gene end by 0 bases; junction bases not matched to a gene: 2. CDR1 is WNHNN, CDR2 SYGVQD, per germline (reference sequence). This CDR3 has 15 amino acids. The CDR3 DNA reads TGCGCCAGCAGTGGGAGCGGGGCGAACACCGGGGAGCTGTTTTTT. It encodes CASSGSGANTGELFF.

The rearrangement links TRBV9 to TRBJ1-4, with a tentative D call TRBD1 (5 bases). Deletions cut 4 bases from V and 7 bases from J, with 17 bases between. The CDR3 length is 15 residues. Germline CDR1 reads SGDLS; CDR2 reads YYNGEE. The CDR3: CASSPGDRISEKLFF. The CDR3 bases are TGTGCCAGCAGCCCTGGGGACCGAATCTCTGAAAAACTGTTTTTT.

This clone was counted many times. V and J are TRBV28 and TRBJ2-3, with TRBD1 as a possible D gene (6 bases). CDR3 size: 16 residues. Per the germline V gene, CDR1 is MDHEN and CDR2 is SYDVKM. Trimming took 5 bases from V and 0 from J, leaving 15 bases between them. CDR3 bases: TGTGCCAGCAGTCCCTCCCGGGACAAAAGCACAGATACGCAGTATTTT. It codes for CASSPSRDKSTDTQYF.

The rearrangement links TRBV11-2 to TRBJ2-7, with 10 bases aligning to TRBD1. The germline CDR1 and CDR2 sequences are SGHAT and FQNNGV. The CDR3 has 16 amino acids. The V segment lost 3 bases and the J segment 0 bases; nucleotides outside the gene matches: 5. For the CDR3, the DNA is TGTGCCAGCAGCTTCGGGACAGGGGTGTACTCCTACGAGCAGTACTTC. As protein: CASSFGTGVYSYEQYF. Full variable domain (rest looked up from reference TRBV11-2 and TRBJ2-7): EAGVAQSPRYKIIEKRQSVAFWCNPISGHATLYWYQQILGQGPKLLIQFQNNGVVDDSQLPKDRFSAERLKGVDSTLKIQPAKLEDSAVYLCASSFGTGVYSYEQYFGPGTRLTVT.

This clone has at least ten counts. This CDR3 is also generated by other DNA sequences in the sample. The chain uses TRBV5-1 and TRBJ2-5; 9 bases are a match to TRBD1. Looked up from germline, CDR1 is SGHRS and CDR2 is YFSETQ. The CDR3 is 14 residues long. Trimming at V came to 4 bases and at J to 2 bases, leaving 3 bases not matched to a gene. CDR3 sequence reads: CASSVQGAQETQYF. The DNA of the CDR3 is TGCGCCAGCAGCGTACAGGGGGCTCAAGAGACCCAGTACTTC.

The V and J genes are TRBV11-2 and TRBJ1-5; a possible D gene is TRBD1 (5 bases). CDR1 and CDR2 from the germline V gene are SGHAT and FQNNGV. The V end lost 3 bases, the J end lost 9 bases, and 12 bases lay between the germline ends. The CDR3 has 13 residues. The CDR3 reads CASSFEGLRPQHF. The CDR3 nucleotides are TGTGCCAGCAGCTTTGAGGGGTTGCGGCCCCAGCATTTT. The full variable domain, rest sourced from reference TRBV11-2 and TRBJ1-5, is EAGVAQSPRYKIIEKRQSVAFWCNPISGHATLYWYQQILGQGPKLLIQFQNNGVVDDSQLPKDRFSAERLKGVDSTLKIQPAKLEDSAVYLCASSFEGLRPQHFGDGTRLSIL.

This clone was seen just once. V usage is TRBV7-9 and J usage is TRBJ2-7; 13 bases are a match to TRBD2. V lost 5 bases to trimming and J lost 6 bases; unmatched junction nucleotides: 10. The CDR3 consists of 16 residues. The V gene's germline CDR1 is SEHNR and CDR2 FQNEAQ (reference sequence). In DNA, the CDR3 is TGTGCCAGCAGCCAAACTAGCGGGAGGGGTTCAGGCGAGCAGTACTTC. Its translation is CASSQTSGRGSGEQYF.

The chain joins TRBV5-1 to TRBJ2-5; the match to TRBD2 covers 10 bases. Germline V gene lookup returns CDR1 SGHRS and CDR2 YFSETQ. V gave up 3 bases and J gave up 0 bases; unmatched junction bases: 2. The CDR3 is 15 residues long. The CDR3, as DNA: TGCGCCAGCAGCTGGCTAGCGGGGGACCAAGAGACCCAGTACTTC. This encodes CASSWLAGDQETQYF.

This clone has only one observation. The chain is built from TRBV27 and TRBJ2-7; 10 bases map to TRBD1. Losses at the gene ends were 4 bases for V and 5 bases for J; bases not matched to a gene: 11. Looked up from germline, CDR1 is MNHEY and CDR2 is SMNVEV (reference sequence). The CDR3 runs 16 residues. This chain's CDR3 is CASSSFGTGVRNEQYF. The CDR3 DNA sequence: TGTGCCAGCAGTTCCTTTGGGACAGGGGTGCGCAACGAGCAGTACTTC.

The V gene is TRBV5-1, the J gene TRBJ1-1; no reliable D call. CDR1 SGHRS and CDR2 YFSETQ come from the germline V gene. V lost 1 base and J 1 base, leaving 8 bases between the germline ends. This CDR3 is 14 amino acids long. CDR3 coding DNA: TGCGCCAGCAGCTTGATGTCTGGGAACACTGAAGCTTTCTTT. The encoded protein is CASSLMSGNTEAFF.

This clone was observed at least ten times. In the same sample, other DNA sequences code for this CDR3. The CDR3 is CASSFGATNEKLFF. CDR3 in DNA: TGCGCCAGCAGCTTCGGGGCAACTAATGAAAAACTGTTTTTT. The rearrangement links TRBV5-1 to TRBJ1-4; D is undetermined. This CDR3 contains 14 residues. V lost 2 bases, J lost 0 bases, and 5 bases lay in between. CDR1 SGHRS and CDR2 YFSETQ come from the germline V gene.

This rearrangement joins TRBV25-1 to TRBJ2-3, with D possibly being TRBD1 (5 bases). V gave up 5 bases and J gave up 3 bases, with 15 bases separating them. In germline, CDR1 is MGHDK, CDR2 SYGVNS. CDR3 length equals 15 residues. The CDR3 nucleotides read TGTGCCAGCAGTCCCACTCAGGGCTCGACAGATACGCAGTATTTT. This translates into CASSPTQGSTDTQYF. The full variable domain, completed using reference TRBV25-1 and TRBJ2-3, is EADIYQTPRYLVIGTGKKITLECSQTMGHDKMYWYQQDPGMELHLIHYSYGVNSTEKGDLSSESTVSRIRTEHFPLTLESARPSHTSQYLCASSPTQGSTDTQYFGPGTRLTVL.

This sequence joins TRBV7-2 and TRBJ2-5; 9 bases map to TRBD2. V shed 5 bases and J 4 bases; nucleotides not matched to a gene: 14. Germline V gene sequence: CDR1 SGHTA, CDR2 FQGNSA. The CDR3 spans 17 residues. This CDR3 is CASSQQQGGRAIETQYF. The CDR3 DNA reads TGTGCCAGCAGCCAGCAACAAGGCGGGAGGGCAATAGAGACCCAGTACTTC. Drawing the rest from reference TRBV7-2 and TRBJ2-5, the complete variable domain is GAGVSQSPSNKVTEKGKDVELRCDPISGHTALYWYRQSLGQGLEFLIYFQGNSAPDKSGLPSDRFSAERTGGSVSTLTIQRTQQEDSAVYLCASSQQQGGRAIETQYFGPGTRLLVL.

This clone was seen only once. This sample includes further DNA sequences coding for the same CDR3. The chain is built from TRBV7-2 and TRBJ2-7, with 8 positions matching TRBD1. The length of the CDR3 is 14 residues. In germline, CDR1 is SGHTA, CDR2 FQGNSA. With V trimmed by 5 bases and J by 3 bases, 6 bases remained unmatched. The CDR3 protein is CASSRTGSSYEQYF. The CDR3 nucleotides read TGTGCCAGCAGCCGGACAGGGTCAAGCTACGAGCAGTACTTC.

The chain recombines TRBV28 with TRBJ2-5, with 10 positions matching TRBD2. The V and J ends lost 7 bases and 11 bases, in that order; junction bases with no gene match: 13. In germline, CDR1 is MDHEN, CDR2 SYDVKM. The CDR3 covers 14 residues. The CDR3 DNA follows: TGTGCCAGCACCCCCGGGCTAGCGGGGGCCTATCAGTACTTC. Its translation is CASTPGLAGAYQYF.

The J gene is TRBJ2-5, the V gene TRBV7-3; tentatively, D is TRBD1 (6 bases). Germline loops: CDR1 SGHTA, CDR2 FQGTGA. The length of the CDR3 is 13 residues. V lost 5 bases and J lost 5, with 12 bases in between. The CDR3 loop is CASSGARGETQYF. In DNA, the CDR3 is TGTGCCAGCAGCGGCGCGAGGGGGGAGACCCAGTACTTC.

The rearrangement joins TRBV13 to TRBJ2-2, with D possibly TRBD2 on 6 matching bases. Germline CDR1 is PRHDT and CDR2 is FYEKMQ (reference sequence). V was shortened by 5 bases and J by 4 bases, with 11 bases between the two germline ends. The CDR3 totals 14 residues. The CDR3 coding sequence is TGTGCCAGCAGCGGGAACGGGGGCACCGGGGAGCTGTTTTTT. It encodes CASSGNGGTGELFF.

The chain combines TRBV5-1 with TRBJ2-3, with 10 bases matching TRBD1. V shed 4 bases, J shed 2 bases, and the junction held 7 bases outside the gene matches. The CDR3 contains 16 residues. Germline V lookup: CDR1 SGHRS, CDR2 YFSETQ. CDR3 residues: CASSPSGTGDTDTQYF. DNA for the CDR3: TGCGCCAGCAGCCCGTCCGGGACAGGGGACACAGATACGCAGTATTTT.

Comments on this clone: A read error is possible here, since a much larger clone lies one base away. The sample holds other DNA sequences that translate to the same CDR3. V gene TRBV4-3 combines with J gene TRBJ2-2; TRBD2 matches 16 bases. The CDR3 loop spans 18 amino acids. Germline CDR1 LGHNA, CDR2 YSLEER. The CDR3 is CASSQAGLAGGPTGELFF. For the CDR3, the DNA is TGCGCCAGCAGCCAAGCGGGACTAGCGGGAGGGCCTACCGGGGAACTGTTTTTT.

The gene calls are TRBV19 and TRBJ1-4, with a possible D match to TRBD1 (5 bases). The CDR3 sequence is 13 residues long. Germline V lookup: CDR1 LNHDA, CDR2 SQIVND (reference sequence). V lost 2 bases and J 8 bases, leaving 9 bases between the germline ends. The DNA for the CDR3 is TGTGCCAGTAGTATACAGGGAGGAGAAAAACTGTTTTTT. Translation: CASSIQGGEKLFF.

This clone was seen a few times. This chain uses TRBV4-2 with TRBJ2-7; 9 bases agree with TRBD2. After removal of 1 base from V and 5 bases from J, the junction contained 6 bases not matched to a gene. This CDR3 is 15 amino acids long. The germline CDR1 and CDR2 sequences are LGHNA and YNFKEQ. The CDR3 DNA follows: TGTGCCAGCAGCCAAGTCTTGGGACTAGCAGACGAGCAGTACTTC. Translated: CASSQVLGLADEQYF.

The chain is built from TRBV28 and TRBJ2-7, with D perhaps matching TRBD1 or TRBD2 (6 bases each). Per germline, CDR1 MDHEN and CDR2 SYDVKM. This CDR3 contains 11 residues. Trimming removed 8 bases at V and 4 bases at J, with 9 bases between. CDR3 amino acids: CASQGRYEQYF. As DNA, the CDR3 is TGTGCCAGCCAGGGGAGGTACGAGCAGTACTTC.